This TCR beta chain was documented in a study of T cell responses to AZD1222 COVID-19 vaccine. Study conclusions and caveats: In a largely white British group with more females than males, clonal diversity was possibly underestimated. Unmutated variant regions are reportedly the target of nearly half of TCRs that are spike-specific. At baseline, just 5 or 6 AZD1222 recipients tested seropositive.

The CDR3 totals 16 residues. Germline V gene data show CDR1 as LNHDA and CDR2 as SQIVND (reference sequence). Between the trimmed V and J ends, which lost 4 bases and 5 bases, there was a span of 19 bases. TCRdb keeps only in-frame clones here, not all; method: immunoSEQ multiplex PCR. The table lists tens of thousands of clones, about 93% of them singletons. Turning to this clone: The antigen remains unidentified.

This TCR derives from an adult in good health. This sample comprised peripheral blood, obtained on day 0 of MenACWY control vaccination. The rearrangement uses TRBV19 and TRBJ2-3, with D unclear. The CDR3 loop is CASSTRPAPTVDTQYF. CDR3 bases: TGTGCCAGTAGTACCCGCCCGGCCCCAACTGTAGATACGCAGTATTTT.